This TCR beta chain was found in a study of blood T cell repertoires in COVID-19. The overall study: Sites in the United States, Italy and Spain provided acute and convalescent COVID-19 samples. Sample material is recorded as cDNA or gDNA derived from T cells, B-cell-depleted T cells, or PBMCs.

Here immunoSEQ multiplex PCR was the method, and the copy in TCRdb shows in-frame clones only, minus some. The sample has approximately 90,000 clones, around 79% seen once. V shed 6 bases and J 11 bases; nucleotides not matched to a gene: 12. Germline CDR1 MNHEY, CDR2 SVGAGI. This CDR3 spans 14 amino acids. The TCR originated in a human donor in a cohort sampled during active COVID-19. The chain combines TRBV6-5 with TRBJ1-1; 10 bases agree with TRBD1. Sequencing used peripheral blood. The CDR3 nucleotides read TGTGCCAGCAGGAGAGCCCACGGACAGGGGGTCGCTTTCTTT. This gives the protein CASRRAHGQGVAFF.